What follows are 2 T cell receptor beta chains derived from one specimen sequenced in a study of blood T cell repertoires in COVID-19. Measured with immunoSEQ multiplex PCR; TCRdb has only the in-frame clones, and not every one. The data show 30,000 to 40,000 clones, about 93% seen once. What was sequenced was peripheral blood. The receptor source for this set is a human donor in a cohort sampled during active COVID-19.

CDR3 loop: CASSIQGGDEQYF. In DNA, the CDR3 is TGTGCCAGTAGTATACAGGGCGGCGACGAGCAGTACTTC. The chain employs TRBV19 and TRBJ2-7; D might be TRBD1 (5 bases). The CDR3 runs 13 residues. Germline lookup yields CDR1 LNHDA and CDR2 SQIVND (reference sequence). Trimming stripped 2 bases from V and 5 bases from J, with 10 bases between.

The chain couples TRBV3-1 (or the pseudogene TRBV3-2) to TRBJ1-3; 9 bases map to TRBD1. CDR3 length: 15 residues. V dropped 5 bases and J dropped 4; count of bases not matched to a gene: 6. Germline V gene data show CDR1 as LGHDT and CDR2 as YNNKEL (reference sequence). The CDR3 sequence: CASSGDRASGNTIYF. CDR3 sequence (DNA): TGTGCCAGCAGCGGGGACAGGGCGTCAGGAAACACCATATATTTT.